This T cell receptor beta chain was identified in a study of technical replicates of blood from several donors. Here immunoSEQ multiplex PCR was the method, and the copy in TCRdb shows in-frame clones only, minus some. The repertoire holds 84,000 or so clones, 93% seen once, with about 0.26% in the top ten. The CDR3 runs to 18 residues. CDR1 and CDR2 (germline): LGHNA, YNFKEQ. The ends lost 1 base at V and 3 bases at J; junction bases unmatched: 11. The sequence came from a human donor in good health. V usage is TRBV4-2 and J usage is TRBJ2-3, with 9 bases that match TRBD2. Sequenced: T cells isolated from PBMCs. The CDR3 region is CASSQASVAGVGTDTQYF. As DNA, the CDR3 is TGTGCCAGCAGCCAAGCCTCAGTAGCGGGAGTGGGGACAGATACGCAGTATTTT.